A single sample is the source of the 14 T cell receptor beta chains below, sequenced in a study of T cell responses to AZD1222 COVID-19 vaccine. Assay: immunoSEQ multiplex PCR; the TCRdb copy retains only in-frame clones and omits some. The repertoire holds about 140,000 clones, with approximately 90% as singletons. The source material was peripheral blood, sampled on day 0 of AZD1222 vaccination. The source of these receptors is an adult in good health.

The rearrangement joins TRBV5-4 to TRBJ2-3; D unclear. The CDR3 is 14 residues long. CDR1 and CDR2 from the germline V gene are SGHNT and YYREEE (reference sequence). V was cut by 0 bases and J by 4 bases, with 9 bases left in between. CDR3 in amino acids: CASSLANSPDTQYF. The DNA for the CDR3 is TGTGCCAGCAGCTTGGCCAATTCCCCAGATACGCAGTATTTT.

DNA of the CDR3: TGTGCCAGCAGTGGACCAGACGATGGCTACACCTTC. It specifies CASSGPDDGYTF. The rearrangement uses TRBV28 and TRBJ1-2; D not resolved. V gave up 5 bases and J gave up 6 bases, with 10 bases separating them. CDR1 and CDR2 from the germline V gene are MDHEN and SYDVKM. This CDR3 is 12 amino acids long.

The chain has TRBV9 and TRBJ2-5; D is tentatively TRBD1 or TRBD2 (5 bases each). Germline CDR1 SGDLS, CDR2 YYNGEE. The V gene lost 4 bases and the J gene lost 2 bases, with 9 bases spanning the gap. This CDR3 is 13 amino acids long. The CDR3 region is CASSTGRQETQYF. DNA of the CDR3: TGTGCCAGCAGCACGGGACGGCAAGAGACCCAGTACTTC.

The chain joins TRBV3-1 (or the pseudogene TRBV3-2) to TRBJ2-2; the D gene is possibly TRBD1 (6 bases). The CDR3 totals 15 residues. Germline V gene lookup returns CDR1 LGHDT and CDR2 YNNKEL (reference sequence). V was trimmed by 0 bases and J by 5 bases, leaving 10 bases between them. In DNA, the CDR3 is TGTGCCAGCAGCCAAGAACAGGGAAGAACCGGGGAGCTGTTTTTT. The encoded protein is CASSQEQGRTGELFF.

The chain uses TRBV7-9 and TRBJ1-1, with D possibly TRBD1 on 5 matching bases. V gave up 8 bases and J gave up 2 bases, with 18 bases separating them. The CDR3 contains 15 residues. Germline lookup yields CDR1 SEHNR and CDR2 FQNEAQ (reference sequence). The CDR3 reads CASGGSSSANTEAFF. The DNA of the CDR3 is TGTGCCAGCGGGGGATCGTCTTCGGCTAACACTGAAGCTTTCTTT.

This clone was observed a single time. The chain combines TRBV15 with TRBJ2-1, with 7 bases identical to TRBD2. Germline CDR1 and CDR2: LNHNV and YYDKDF (reference sequence). The CDR3 length is 15 residues. V gave up 1 base and J gave up 0 bases; unmatched junction bases: 0. CDR3 residues: CATSRGGSSYNEQFF. The CDR3 DNA sequence: TGTGCCACCAGCAGAGGCGGGAGCTCCTACAATGAGCAGTTCTTC.

The chain couples TRBV20-1 to TRBJ1-2; D unresolved. V shed 3 bases and J shed 8 bases, with 10 bases lying between them. The germline gives CDR1 DFQATT, CDR2 SNEGSKA (reference sequence). The CDR3 spans 11 residues. CDR3 in DNA: TGCAGTGCTAGTTGGGGTCCGGGCTACACCTTC. This encodes CSASWGPGYTF.

This chain links TRBV7-2 with TRBJ1-6; TRBD1 agrees at 9 bases. This CDR3 is built from 15 residues. In germline, CDR1 is SGHTA, CDR2 FQGNSA. V shed 1 base and J 9 bases; nucleotides not matched to a gene: 4. DNA for the CDR3: TGTGCCAGCAGCTTAGGGGACAGGGCAGGTTCACCCCTCCACTTT. Translated: CASSLGDRAGSPLHF.

The chain links TRBV23-1 to TRBJ2-7, with TRBD2 matching over 7 bases. TRBV23-1 is reported as an ORF; its role is uncertain. With V trimmed by 8 bases and J by 3 bases, 10 bases remained unmatched. The CDR3 covers 14 residues. Here the CDR3 reads CASPARREDYEQYF. Here the CDR3 DNA reads TGCGCCAGCCCCGCCCGTCGGGAGGACTACGAGCAGTACTTC.

This clone was seen only once. The chain employs TRBV6-6 and TRBJ1-5, with D perhaps TRBD1 (6 bases). The V end was cut by 6 bases, the J end by 1 base, with 28 bases between. Germline values: CDR1 MNHNY, CDR2 SVGAGI (reference sequence). The CDR3 is 20 amino acids. Here the CDR3 reads CASSQSESTWTANSNQPQHF. In nucleotides, the CDR3 is TGTGCCAGCAGCCAAAGCGAAAGTACGTGGACAGCTAACAGCAATCAGCCCCAGCATTTT.

The chain combines TRBV5-4 with TRBJ1-2; TRBD1 matches at 12 bases. In germline, CDR1 is SGHNT, CDR2 YYREEE (reference sequence). The CDR3 spans 15 residues. Losses at the gene ends were 5 bases for V and 8 bases for J; bases not matched to a gene: 10. The CDR3 region has the DNA TGTGCCAGCAGACCGCCGGGACAGGGGGCGAGCGGCTACACCTTC. Its translation: CASRPPGQGASGYTF.

This rearrangement joins TRBV3-1 (or the pseudogene TRBV3-2) to TRBJ1-1; D might be TRBD1 (5 bases). The CDR3 has 18 residues. Germline loops: CDR1 LGHDT, CDR2 YNNKEL (reference sequence). Trimming cost V 1 base and J 3 bases, with 21 bases left between them. As DNA, the CDR3 is TGTGCCAGCAGCCAAGTTTTAGGTTTCAGGGCGGTCGACACTGAAGCTTTCTTT. It translates to CASSQVLGFRAVDTEAFF.

The chain has TRBV19 and TRBJ1-3, with D possibly TRBD1 on 5 matching bases. This CDR3 has 12 amino acids. Trimming took 11 bases from V and 3 from J, leaving 11 bases between them. The germline V gene encodes CDR1 LNHDA and CDR2 SQIVND (reference sequence). CDR3 DNA sequence: TGTGCCGCAGGGTCAGGTGGAAACACCATATATTTT. This codes for CAAGSGGNTIYF.

CDR3: CASSEALRGGSGNTIYF. The DNA for the CDR3 is TGTGCCAGCAGTGAAGCGCTTCGGGGCGGCTCTGGAAACACCATATATTTT. J is TRBJ1-3 and V is TRBV2; D is possibly TRBD1 (5 bases). Germline V gene data show CDR1 as SNHLY and CDR2 as FYNNEI. This CDR3 has 17 amino acids. Trimming shortened V by 0 bases and J by 0 bases, and 12 bases separated the two germline ends. Using reference TRBV2 and TRBJ1-3 for the parts outside the CDR3, the full variable domain is EPEVTQTPSHQVTQMGQEVILRCVPISNHLYFYWYRQILGQKVEFLVSFYNNEISEKSEIFDDQFSVERPDGSNFTLKIRSTKLEDSAMYFCASSEALRGGSGNTIYFGEGSWLTVV.